This TCR beta chain was obtained from a study of T cell changes during pregnancy in multiple sclerosis. TCRdb keeps only in-frame clones here, not all; method: immunoSEQ multiplex PCR. Here the sample spans 35,000 to 40,000 clones, 88% being singletons. The V gene lost 5 bases and the J gene lost 3 bases, with 11 bases spanning the gap. In germline, CDR1 is SGHVS, CDR2 FNYEAQ. The length of the CDR3 is 13 residues. The chain recombines TRBV7-6 with TRBJ2-7; TRBD1 might be the D (6 bases). This sequence originates from a female donor with multiple sclerosis, enrolled in a pregnancy study. The sequences come from CD8+ T cells from peripheral blood mononuclear cells, collected in the third trimester of pregnancy. The CDR3 reads CASSQGQIYEQYF. CDR3 DNA: TGTGCCAGCAGCCAAGGACAGATCTACGAGCAGTACTTC.